These T cell receptor beta chains were read from a single sample in a study of T cell responses to AZD1222 COVID-19 vaccine. Using immunoSEQ multiplex PCR, the repertoire was profiled, and TCRdb retains in-frame clones only, with some absent. In the table there are 130,000 to 150,000 clones, approximately 88% of which are singletons. The source was peripheral blood, collected on day 0 of AZD1222 vaccination. The receptors were gathered from an adult in good health. The CDR3 runs from the conserved cysteine through the conserved F or W. D genes are given only for firm matches. Size values are once, few and many counts, or a class for expanded clones, and some rows have none.

J: TRBJ2-5
V: TRBV29-1
D: NA
size: NA
DNA: TGCAGCGTTGAAACCCACCTACGGGGGCTTGAGACCCAGTACTTC
CDR3: CSVETHLRGLETQYF

J: TRBJ1-1
V: TRBV5-3
D: NA
size: once
DNA: TGTGCCAGACCCCAACAGGGAACCTTTCCGAACACTGAAGCTTTCTTT
CDR3: CARPQQGTFPNTEAFF

J: TRBJ1-1
V: TRBV5-5
D: NA
size: NA
DNA: TGTGCCAGCAGCTTGCAGGGCTCGACGGCCTTCACTGAAGCTTTCTTT
CDR3: CASSLQGSTAFTEAFF

J: TRBJ2-7
V: TRBV5-8
D: TRBD1
size: NA
DNA: TGTGCCAGCAGTTACAGTGCCACAGGGGACTACGAGCAGTACTTC
CDR3: CASSYSATGDYEQYF

J: TRBJ1-2
V: TRBV5-4
D: TRBD1
size: NA
DNA: TGTGCCAGCAGCCCAATACAGGGGGCTTGGGGCTACACCTTC
CDR3: CASSPIQGAWGYTF

J: TRBJ2-1
V: TRBV6-5
D: NA
size: few
DNA: TGTGCCAGCAGTTCTACAAGGAGGCAGTTCTTC
CDR3: CASSSTRRQFF

J: TRBJ1-3
V: TRBV21-1
D: NA
size: NA
DNA: TGTGCCAGCAGCAGAGGACAGGGGCCCAACACCATATATTTT
CDR3: CASSRGQGPNTIYF

J: TRBJ1-1
V: TRBV6-5
D: NA
size: NA
DNA: TGTGCCAGCAGTTCCCGATCCGGGCCTTCGTACGCTTTCTTT
CDR3: CASSSRSGPSYAFF

J: TRBJ2-7
V: TRBV19
D: NA
size: NA
DNA: TGTGCCAGTAGTCCGTTCGGGGGTCAATACGAGCAGTACTTC
CDR3: CASSPFGGQYEQYF

J: TRBJ1-3
V: TRBV3-1/TRBV3-2
D: NA
size: NA
DNA: TGTGCCAGCAGCGTGGACAGTGGAAACACCATATATTTT
CDR3: CASSVDSGNTIYF

J: TRBJ1-6
V: TRBV20-1
D: TRBD1
size: NA
DNA: TGCAGTGCTAGTGGACAGGCCTATAATTCACCCCTCCACTTT
CDR3: CSASGQAYNSPLHF

J: TRBJ2-2
V: TRBV9
D: TRBD2
size: NA
DNA: TGTGCCAGCAGCTCACACGGAAGACTAGCGGTTGGCACCGGGGAGCTGTTTTTT
CDR3: CASSSHGRLAVGTGELFF

J: TRBJ1-5
V: TRBV27
D: NA
size: NA
DNA: TGTGCCAGCAGTTTTCCGGGTCAGCCCCAGCATTTT
CDR3: CASSFPGQPQHF

J: TRBJ2-1
V: TRBV6-5
D: TRBD1
size: NA
DNA: TGTGCCAGCGGAACAGGGGGTTCCTACAATGAGCAGTTCTTC
CDR3: CASGTGGSYNEQFF

J: TRBJ1-1
V: TRBV6-5
D: NA
size: medium-sized
DNA: TGTGCCAGCAGTCACATGAACACTGAAGCTTTCTTT
CDR3: CASSHMNTEAFF

J: TRBJ1-2
V: TRBV5-5
D: NA
size: NA
DNA: TGTGCCAGCAATCTGGGCAGGGGTAACTATGGCTACACCTTC
CDR3: CASNLGRGNYGYTF

J: TRBJ2-1
V: TRBV6-1
D: NA
size: once
DNA: TGTGCCAGCAGTCCTCGACAGGACAATGAGCAGTTCTTC
CDR3: CASSPRQDNEQFF

J: TRBJ1-5
V: TRBV29-1
D: NA
size: NA
DNA: TGCAGCGTTGAAGATGGAGTTCAGCCCCAGCATTTT
CDR3: CSVEDGVQPQHF

J: TRBJ2-2
V: TRBV3-1/TRBV3-2
D: NA
size: NA
DNA: TGTGCCAGCAGCCTCCTCGAGGAGGGGGGGGGCCCAGGCGGGGAGCTGTTTTTT
CDR3: CASSLLEEGGGPGGELFF

J: TRBJ1-2
V: TRBV7-2
D: NA
size: NA
DNA: TGTGCCAGCAGCCTTATGGCCAAAGGTGACTATGGCTACACCTTC
CDR3: CASSLMAKGDYGYTF

J: TRBJ2-3
V: TRBV11-2
D: NA
size: NA
DNA: TGTGCCAGCAGCTCATTCCCAGGCGCAGATACGCAGTATTTT
CDR3: CASSSFPGADTQYF

J: TRBJ2-5
V: TRBV30
D: TRBD2
size: NA
DNA: TGTGCCTGGAATTACGGGGGGGGAGAGACCCAGTACTTC
CDR3: CAWNYGGGETQYF

J: TRBJ1-6
V: TRBV5-1
D: NA
size: NA
DNA: TGCGCCAGCAGCTTGTCGGTCGGCACTACTTCACCCCTCCACTTT
CDR3: CASSLSVGTTSPLHF

J: TRBJ2-7
V: TRBV6-4
D: NA
size: once
DNA: TGTGCCAGCAGCGTAAGGGCAGGCTACGAGCAGTACTTC
CDR3: CASSVRAGYEQYF

J: TRBJ1-4
V: TRBV5-8
D: TRBD1
size: few
DNA: TGTGCCAGCAGCGAGGGACAGGGATCCACCCGGCTTAATGAAAAACTGTTTTTT
CDR3: CASSEGQGSTRLNEKLFF

J: TRBJ2-7
V: TRBV7-2
D: NA
size: many
DNA: TGTGCCAGCAGCGCTAGGGGAGCGGCAATCTCCTACGAGCAGTACTTC
CDR3: CASSARGAAISYEQYF

J: TRBJ1-1
V: TRBV6-5
D: NA
size: few
DNA: TGTGCCAGCAGGGGTTCAGGGAAGAACACTGAAGCTTTCTTT
CDR3: CASRGSGKNTEAFF

J: TRBJ2-7
V: TRBV7-2
D: NA
size: NA
DNA: TGTGCCAGCAGCCTTGTTCTTGGACACCCTCTCTCTGAGCAGTACTTC
CDR3: CASSLVLGHPLSEQYF

J: TRBJ1-2
V: TRBV28
D: NA
size: once
DNA: TGTGCCAGCAGTTCGGGCGGCCCAGCTGGAGGCTACACCTTC
CDR3: CASSSGGPAGGYTF

J: TRBJ2-3
V: TRBV2
D: TRBD2
size: once
DNA: TGTGCCAGCAGGCAGACTAGCGGCGCCCGCACAGATACGCAGTATTTT
CDR3: CASRQTSGARTDTQYF

J: TRBJ2-1
V: TRBV24-1
D: TRBD2
size: NA
DNA: TGTGCCACCAGTGATCGGACTAGCGTCGGCAATGAGCAGTTCTTC
CDR3: CATSDRTSVGNEQFF

J: TRBJ2-7
V: TRBV30
D: NA
size: NA
DNA: TGTGCCTGGGAGAAGGGACGGCTGACCTCCTACGAGCAGTACTTC
CDR3: CAWEKGRLTSYEQYF

J: TRBJ1-6
V: TRBV9
D: TRBD1
size: once
DNA: TGTGCCAGCAGCGAGACAGGGTCCCCACCCCTCCACTTT
CDR3: CASSETGSPPLHF

J: TRBJ2-3
V: TRBV3-1/TRBV3-2
D: TRBD2
size: NA
DNA: TGTGCCAGCAGCCCCTCGTTCTTGGGCAGGACTAGCGGCAGTCGGTATACGCAGTATTTT
CDR3: CASSPSFLGRTSGSRYTQYF

J: TRBJ1-4
V: TRBV3-1/TRBV3-2
D: TRBD1
size: NA
DNA: TGTGCCAGCGGAAGACAGGGGGCGCCGGAGGAAAAACTGTTTTTT
CDR3: CASGRQGAPEEKLFF

J: TRBJ1-5
V: TRBV7-9
D: TRBD1
size: NA
DNA: TGTGCCAGCAGCTTAGCAAGGGACAGGGCTAATCAGCCCCAGCATTTT
CDR3: CASSLARDRANQPQHF

J: TRBJ1-1
V: TRBV4-1
D: NA
size: NA
DNA: TGCGCCAGCAGCCAAGAGGTGACGGGGGACACTGAAGCTTTCTTT
CDR3: CASSQEVTGDTEAFF

J: TRBJ1-2
V: TRBV9
D: NA
size: NA
DNA: TGTGCCAGCAGCGACGCTGAGCCCTTGCGAGGCTACACCTTC
CDR3: CASSDAEPLRGYTF

J: TRBJ2-7
V: TRBV29-1
D: TRBD2
size: NA
DNA: TGCAGCGTTGAAGATCCGCGGGGGGCCTCCTACGAGCAGTACTTC
CDR3: CSVEDPRGASYEQYF

J: TRBJ1-1
V: TRBV28
D: NA
size: NA
DNA: TGTGCCAGCAGTTCCCCCACAGGGCGTACTGAAGCTTTCTTT
CDR3: CASSSPTGRTEAFF

J: TRBJ1-6
V: TRBV7-2
D: NA
size: NA
DNA: TGTGCCAGCAGCTTACCGAGTTCACCCCTCCACTTT
CDR3: CASSLPSSPLHF

J: TRBJ1-2
V: TRBV2
D: NA
size: few
DNA: TGTGCCAGCAGTGAATCTGGGAGGGATGGCTACACCTTC
CDR3: CASSESGRDGYTF